In this sample, the clone carrying this T cell receptor beta chain turned up a few times. The antigen is unknown. TCR beta CDR3 regions were amplified from RNA. First-round RT-PCR of the TCR CDR3 relied on the HTBI primer set. TCRdb reanalysed the multiplex PCR reads using MiXCR and keeps one entry per CDR3 protein. The sample holds about half a million distinct CDR3 sequences, just under 20% seen once. The data are from a study of T cells in Graves' hyperthyroidism and ophthalmopathy. The study, taken as a whole, reports: Expanded thyroid clonotypes (above 0.001) were mostly also found in blood.

Those patients with uncontrolled infection, other autoimmune disease, pregnancy or lactation were excluded. PBMCs were obtained from about 10 ml fresh peripheral blood. With 5 bases removed from V and 3 bases from J, the gap between germline ends came to 13 bases. Germline CDR1 is KGHDR and CDR2 is SFDVKD. The CDR3 has 15 amino acids. This clonotype was sampled from a man aged 40-49 years with Graves' ophthalmopathy. V and J are TRBV24-1 and TRBJ2-1; the D call may be TRBD1 or TRBD2 (5 bases each). Sequencing was performed on blood. Here the CDR3 DNA reads TGTGCCACCAGTGGCAGGGAGACGGTCTACAATGAGCAGTTCTTC. Translating it yields CATSGRETVYNEQFF.